The 13 T cell receptor beta chains given below trace back to one sample, sequenced in a study of blood T cells in healthy people across ages. A second PCR of roughly 7 to 11 cycles used a sample-barcoded 5' primer and a J-beta primer mix. TCRdb passed the 5' RACE reads through MiXCR, listing each CDR3 protein once. The sample records about 1.1 million distinct CDR3 sequences, 30% to 40% being singletons. Sequencing was performed on blood. These receptors came from a man in his late teens or twenties in good health.

The chain uses TRBV6-5 and TRBJ2-2; D possibly corresponds to TRBD1 (5 bases). CDR1 and CDR2 (germline): MNHEY, SVGAGI. V shed 6 bases and J shed 3 bases, with 14 bases lying between them. The CDR3 is 15 amino acids. CDR3 coding DNA: TGTGCCAGCAGGCACTTAGGGGCAGACACCGGGGAGCTGTTTTTT. This gives the protein CASRHLGADTGELFF.

This rearrangement joins TRBV2 to TRBJ1-1; no definite D call. Germline loops: CDR1 SNHLY, CDR2 FYNNEI. The CDR3 loop spans 13 amino acids. V lost 8 bases and J 6 bases, leaving 16 bases between the germline ends. CDR3 sequence reads: CASPPRRNSEAFF. CDR3 nucleotides: TGTGCCAGCCCCCCGAGGAGGAATTCTGAAGCTTTCTTT.

This chain connects TRBV12-3 or TRBV12-4 to TRBJ2-5, with TRBD2 identical over 7 bases. V lost 2 bases to trimming and J lost 5 bases; unmatched junction nucleotides: 5. This CDR3 is 14 amino acids long. CDR3 region: CASSLSGDGETQYF. The DNA for the CDR3 is TGTGCCAGCAGTTTAAGCGGGGATGGCGAGACCCAGTACTTC.

This rearrangement joins TRBV9 to TRBJ2-1; D unclear. Per germline, CDR1 SGDLS and CDR2 YYNGEE. Trimming removed 0 bases at V and 0 bases at J, with 7 bases between. The CDR3 has 15 residues. The CDR3 loop reads CASSVADSSYNEQFF. Here the CDR3 DNA reads TGTGCCAGCAGCGTAGCGGATTCCTCCTACAATGAGCAGTTCTTC.

The rearrangement uses TRBV7-2 and TRBJ1-6; D remains ambiguous. Germline CDR1 reads SGHTA; CDR2 reads FQGNSA. Trimming left V 8 bases short and J 8 bases short, with 10 bases between. This CDR3 is 12 amino acids long. This CDR3 is CASCMRDSPLHF. The CDR3 DNA follows: TGTGCCAGCTGTATGAGGGATTCACCCCTCCACTTT.

The chain combines TRBV5-1 with TRBJ2-3; TRBD1 or TRBD2 may be the D gene (5 bases each). Looked up from germline, CDR1 is SGHRS and CDR2 is YFSETQ. The CDR3 length is 16 residues. V was clipped by 0 bases and J by 1 base, with 12 bases between them. The CDR3 sequence: CASSLEPSRGTDTQYF. The CDR3 DNA reads TGCGCCAGCAGCTTGGAACCTAGCAGGGGCACAGATACGCAGTATTTT.

This clonotype was counted once. The V call is TRBV3-1, the J call TRBJ1-1; tentatively, D is TRBD1 (5 bases). V lost 4 bases and J 8 bases, leaving 14 bases between the germline ends. Germline V CDR1 and CDR2: LGHDT, YNNKEL (reference sequence). The CDR3 sequence is 13 residues long. The CDR3 coding sequence is TGTGCCAGCAGCCCCACAGGTCCTCGAGAAGCTTTCTTT. Amino acids: CASSPTGPREAFF. The whole variable domain, filled in from reference TRBV3-1 and TRBJ1-1, reads DTAVSQTPKYLVTQMGNDKSIKCEQNLGHDTMYWYKQDSKKFLKIMFSYNNKELIINETVPNRFSPKSPDKAHLNLHINSLELGDSAVYFCASSPTGPREAFFGQGTRLTVV.

CDR3 amino acids: CASSLWGTSGSNRYNEQFF. The CDR3 DNA reads TGTGCCAGCAGCTTATGGGGGACTAGCGGGAGCAATAGATACAATGAGCAGTTCTTC. The chain employs TRBV7-8 and TRBJ2-1, with 14 bases identical to TRBD2. Germline CDR1 SGHVS, CDR2 FQNEAQ. The CDR3 spans 19 residues. J gave up 4 bases and V 2 bases, and 10 bases lay outside the gene matches.

The chain couples TRBV18 to TRBJ2-1, with 9 bases aligning to TRBD1. This CDR3 comprises 15 residues. Germline values: CDR1 KGHSH, CDR2 LQKENI. Trimming removed 5 bases from V and 12 bases from J; junction bases left unmatched: 14. The CDR3 region has the DNA TGTGCCAGCTCAAATGAGGGACAGGGCAAAGATGTGCAGTTCTTC. This codes for CASSNEGQGKDVQFF.

The chain recombines TRBV29-1 with TRBJ1-5; D possibly corresponds to TRBD1 (5 bases). CDR3 length: 11 amino acids. The germline gives CDR1 SQVTM, CDR2 ANQGSEA. With 3 bases removed from V and 9 bases from J, the gap between germline ends came to 9 bases. The CDR3 DNA sequence: TGCAGCGTTGACGCTCAGGGGCCCCAGCATTTT. It codes for CSVDAQGPQHF. The variable domain in full, completed from reference TRBV29-1 and TRBJ1-5, reads SAVISQKPSRDICQRGTSLTIQCQVDSQVTMMFWYRQQPGQSLTLIATANQGSEATYESGFVIDKFPISRPNLTFSTLTVSNMSPEDSSIYLCSVDAQGPQHFGDGTRLSIL.

This clonotype was seen a handful of times. J is TRBJ1-4 and V is TRBV4-1; no clear D. V was trimmed by 0 bases and J by 4 bases, leaving 12 bases between them. This CDR3 region has 16 residues. Germline loops: CDR1 MGHRA, CDR2 YSYEKL. CDR3 protein: CASSQEVTPYNEKLFF. The CDR3 nucleotides are TGCGCCAGCAGCCAAGAAGTAACTCCTTATAATGAAAAACTGTTTTTT.

J is TRBJ2-7 and V is TRBV6-2 or TRBV6-3; the D is unclear. The ends were cut back, 2 bases at V and 0 bases at J, with 8 bases in the middle. CDR3 length: 14 amino acids. The germline CDR1 and CDR2 sequences are MNHEY and SVGEGT. CDR3 protein: CASSYGMSSYEQYF. The CDR3 DNA sequence: TGTGCCAGCAGTTACGGAATGAGCTCCTACGAGCAGTACTTC.

The sample holds a few counts of this clonotype. This chain uses TRBV3-1 with TRBJ2-5, with no clear D. From germline, CDR1 is LGHDT and CDR2 YNNKEL (reference sequence). V was clipped by 1 base and J by 2 bases, with 11 bases between them. The CDR3 contains 15 residues. For the CDR3, the DNA is TGTGCCAGCAGCCAAGGCCCCAAGGGACAAGAGACCCAGTACTTC. This gives the protein CASSQGPKGQETQYF.